Listed below are T cell receptor beta chains from one sample, sequenced in a study of blood T cell repertoires in COVID-19. The table came from immunoSEQ multiplex PCR; TCRdb's copy has only in-frame clones and leaves some out. Among about 190,000 clones, around 80% were seen once, and the ten largest hold 10% to 15%. Sample: peripheral blood. These receptors were obtained from a woman older than 75 with COVID-19, enrolled during active disease. The CDR3 runs from the conserved cysteine through the conserved F or W. The D gene is left open where the match is weak. The size entry is marked missing in some rows and otherwise reads once, few, many or a size class.

D: NA
V: TRBV5-4
size: NA
J: TRBJ1-1
DNA: TGTGCCAGCAGCTTGGAGGGGTATGGCACTGAAGCTTTCTTT
CDR3: CASSLEGYGTEAFF

D: TRBD1
V: TRBV27
size: NA
J: TRBJ2-2
DNA: TGTGCCAGCAGTTTAACTTACAGGGGCCCTAACACCGGGGAGCTGTTTTTT
CDR3: CASSLTYRGPNTGELFF

D: TRBD1
V: TRBV2
size: NA
J: TRBJ1-4
DNA: TGTGCCAGCAGTGAAGCTCAGGTGGACAGGGGTGAAAAACTGTTTTTT
CDR3: CASSEAQVDRGEKLFF

D: NA
V: TRBV4-1
size: NA
J: TRBJ1-4
DNA: TGCGCCAGCAGCCTGTCGGCAGGGTCAGCTAATGAAAAACTGTTTTTT
CDR3: CASSLSAGSANEKLFF

D: NA
V: TRBV21-1
size: NA
J: TRBJ2-5
DNA: TGTGCCAGCAGCAAAGGGACTAGCAAAGAGACCCAGTACTTC
CDR3: CASSKGTSKETQYF

D: TRBD2
V: TRBV6-2/TRBV6-3
size: NA
J: TRBJ2-7
DNA: TGTGCCAGCAGTTACTCGACCCGACTAGCGGGGAGCTCCTACGAGCAGTACTTC
CDR3: CASSYSTRLAGSSYEQYF

D: TRBD1
V: TRBV3-1/TRBV3-2
size: few
J: TRBJ1-5
DNA: TGTGCCAGCAGCCGCGGGACAGGGGATCAGCCCCAGCATTTT
CDR3: CASSRGTGDQPQHF

D: TRBD2
V: TRBV7-8
size: NA
J: TRBJ2-1
DNA: TGTGCCAGCAGCTTCCCACTAGCGGGAGTAACCTACAATGAGCAGTTCTTC
CDR3: CASSFPLAGVTYNEQFF

D: TRBD2
V: TRBV9
size: NA
J: TRBJ2-7
DNA: TGTGCCAGCAGCGTAGCAGGACTAGTAGACAGCTACGAGCAGTACTTC
CDR3: CASSVAGLVDSYEQYF

D: TRBD2
V: TRBV11-2
size: NA
J: TRBJ2-6
DNA: TGTGCCAGCAGCCACCCAGCGGGGGGACTCTCTGGGGCCAACGTCCTGACTTTC
CDR3: CASSHPAGGLSGANVLTF

D: NA
V: TRBV12-3/TRBV12-4
size: NA
J: TRBJ2-1
DNA: TGTGCCAGCAGTTTCCTACGTAGTGAGCAGTTCTTC
CDR3: CASSFLRSEQFF

D: TRBD1
V: TRBV10-3
size: once
J: TRBJ2-6
DNA: TGTGCCATCAGTGCAAAGACACTCCCGGGACAGGGTACCGGGGCCAACGTCCTGACTTTC
CDR3: CAISAKTLPGQGTGANVLTF

D: NA
V: TRBV28
size: NA
J: TRBJ2-2
DNA: TGTGCCAGCAGCCGACGTCTAGCGAACACCGGGGAGCTGTTTTTT
CDR3: CASSRRLANTGELFF

D: TRBD2
V: TRBV19
size: NA
J: TRBJ2-2
DNA: TGTGCCAGTAGTATTAGGCGGGGGTCCACCGGGGAGCTGTTTTTT
CDR3: CASSIRRGSTGELFF

D: NA
V: TRBV19
size: NA
J: TRBJ2-1
DNA: TGTGCCAGTAGTCCCTTCAGGGAGGCCGGGGAGTTCTTC
CDR3: CASSPFREAGEFF

D: NA
V: TRBV5-1
size: NA
J: TRBJ1-6
DNA: TGCGCCAGCAGCTTGGGGGCGCCCCATTCACCCCTCCACTTT
CDR3: CASSLGAPHSPLHF

D: NA
V: TRBV2
size: NA
J: TRBJ2-7
DNA: TGTGCCAGCAGTGAAGCCGCCCCGCAGGCGCCAGGGAACGAGCAGTACTTC
CDR3: CASSEAAPQAPGNEQYF

D: NA
V: TRBV7-3
size: NA
J: TRBJ2-1
DNA: TGTGCCAGCAGCTTAATAGGAGGCTCCTACAATGAGCAGTTCTTC
CDR3: CASSLIGGSYNEQFF

D: NA
V: TRBV18
size: few
J: TRBJ1-4
DNA: TGTGCCAGCTCACCAGCCGCAGGGACAACTAATGAAAAACTGTTTTTT
CDR3: CASSPAAGTTNEKLFF

D: NA
V: TRBV6-5
size: NA
J: TRBJ2-3
DNA: TGTGCCAGCAGCCGAGGGTGGGCGGGAGATACGCAGTATTTT
CDR3: CASSRGWAGDTQYF

D: TRBD2
V: TRBV7-2
size: NA
J: TRBJ2-3
DNA: TGTGCCAGCAGCTTCGGACTAGCGGGTCATACGCAGTATTTT
CDR3: CASSFGLAGHTQYF

D: NA
V: TRBV28
size: NA
J: TRBJ1-5
DNA: TGTGCCAGCAGCCTACAGGGAGCCAATCAGCCCCAGCATTTT
CDR3: CASSLQGANQPQHF

D: TRBD1
V: TRBV4-1
size: NA
J: TRBJ1-2
DNA: TGCGCCAGCAGCGAAAGCGGGACAGGGAAGAACTATGGCTACACCTTC
CDR3: CASSESGTGKNYGYTF

D: TRBD1
V: TRBV4-1
size: NA
J: TRBJ2-7
DNA: TGCGCCAGCAGCCAAACGACAGGGTTGGTAGGCGAGCAGTACTTC
CDR3: CASSQTTGLVGEQYF

D: TRBD1
V: TRBV28
size: once
J: TRBJ1-5
DNA: TGTGCCAGCAGTTCCAAACGGACAGGACACAATCAGCCCCAGCATTTT
CDR3: CASSSKRTGHNQPQHF

D: NA
V: TRBV2
size: NA
J: TRBJ2-1
DNA: TGTGCCAGCAGTGATGGGGCTGCCCTCGAGCAGTTCTTC
CDR3: CASSDGAALEQFF

D: TRBD1
V: TRBV7-9
size: NA
J: TRBJ1-2
DNA: TGTGCCAGCAGCAACCCGGGACAGGGGGCTAACTATGGCTACACCTTC
CDR3: CASSNPGQGANYGYTF

D: NA
V: TRBV28
size: NA
J: TRBJ2-3
DNA: TGTGCCAGCAGTTCCCCGGGTAGCGGCTCTAGCACAGATACGCAGTATTTT
CDR3: CASSSPGSGSSTDTQYF

D: TRBD1
V: TRBV7-2
size: NA
J: TRBJ1-1
DNA: TGTGCCAGCAGCTTAGATGTAAGGGCAGGGGGCACTGAAGCTTTCTTT
CDR3: CASSLDVRAGGTEAFF

D: NA
V: TRBV24-1
size: NA
J: TRBJ2-1
DNA: TGTGCCACCGGAGGGGGCCCAGGCTCCTACAATGAGCAGTTCTTC
CDR3: CATGGGPGSYNEQFF

D: TRBD1
V: TRBV27
size: NA
J: TRBJ1-2
DNA: TGTGCCAGCAGCCCAGGCAGGGGGGTCCCTAGTGGCTACACCTTC
CDR3: CASSPGRGVPSGYTF